The clone carrying this T cell receptor (beta chain) was observed a handful of times. Its matching antigen is unknown. The authors ran a second PCR of about 6 to 11 cycles using a sample-barcoded 5' primer and a J-beta primer mix. One entry per CDR3 protein, called by TCRdb with MiXCR from the 5' RACE reads. The sample lists under 2 million distinct CDR3 sequences, almost 35% occurring once. The data stem from a study of blood T cells in healthy people across ages. Study observations and caveats: PBMCs that were unsorted prevented a conclusive naive versus antigen-experienced comparison. Per million T cells, the diversity of TCR beta decreased roughly linearly as age advanced. Naive T cell percentage by flow cytometry tracked strongly with beta diversity.

There were healthy Caucasian individuals from Russia, aged about 6 to 100, serving as donors. Sequencing was done on a sample of blood. The TCR comes from a woman in her twenties or thirties in good health.

The chain's CDR3 is CASSAVRGLDEKLFF. CDR3 in DNA: TGTGCCAGCAGCGCCGTACGGGGGCTGGATGAAAAACTGTTTTTT. J is TRBJ1-4 and V is TRBV7-9; possibly TRBD1 for D (6 bases). The CDR3 extends over 15 amino acids. Germline V gives CDR1 SEHNR, CDR2 FQNEAQ (reference sequence). V lost 5 bases and J lost 6, with 16 bases in between.